The TCR beta chain described here comes from a study of response to subunit inactivated influenza vaccine. TCRdb passed the RT-PCR reads through MiXCR, listing each CDR3 protein once. The sample yields roughly 630,000 distinct CDR3 sequences, less than 15% seen once. The CDR3 runs to 16 residues. The V and J ends lost 6 bases and 0 bases respectively, with 18 bases between them. The germline V gene encodes CDR1 MNHEY and CDR2 SVGEGT. The chain recombines TRBV6-2 or TRBV6-3 with TRBJ2-7; a possible D gene is TRBD2 (5 bases). This clonotype was obtained from a man aged 50-59 years who received an inactivated influenza vaccine. Source: PBMCs from blood, taken roughly 15 days before vaccination. The CDR3 protein is CASSPFAGLNSYEQYF. CDR3 sequence (DNA): TGTGCCAGCAGCCCATTCGCCGGACTGAACTCCTACGAGCAGTACTTC.